This T cell receptor (beta chain) originates from a study of T cells after yellow fever vaccination. Germline CDR1 reads MNHEY; CDR2 reads SMNVEV (reference sequence). V dropped 0 bases and J dropped 10 bases, with 13 bases sitting between them. This CDR3 spans 15 amino acids. TCRdb reprocessed the 5' RACE reads with MiXCR, giving one entry per CDR3 protein. The table includes some 250,000 distinct CDR3 sequences, approximately 3.8% detected once. This clonotype appeared many times. Its antigen is undetermined. Study-level results: A faster peak, day 5 versus 15, was reached by the weaker secondary response.

The sequence was obtained from a young man who received the YFV17D yellow fever vaccine. This sample comprised PBMCs, obtained 15 days after the yellow fever booster vaccination. The chain has TRBV27 and TRBJ1-6; no definite D call. The CDR3 DNA is TGTGCCAGCAGTTTATCTACAACGGACGGGTCACCCCTCCACTTT. Its translation: CASSLSTTDGSPLHF.